This TCR beta chain was recovered during a study of cytomegalovirus exposure and HLA in healthy donors (TCRdb year 2017). About the study as a whole: An earlier analysis of some 600 of the donors reported 276 Gb of sequence data and 117 million unique TCR beta sequences obtained from around 170 million T cells. Roughly 310 gigabases of sequencing data and 80 million or so unique TCR sequences were included in an early release covering several hundred HLA-typed donors. Of the 350 to 400 genotyped donors, approximately 83% fell in the genetic ancestry cluster associated with self-reported Caucasian donors. The study aimed to test whether cataloging public T cell receptors could reveal signatures of past pathogen exposure. The study profiled the T cell repertoires of approximately 700 subjects by immunosequencing and related them to cytomegalovirus serostatus. Along with the approximately 620-subject first cohort, a separate validation cohort of more than 90 different subjects was used. The study combined high-throughput TCR immunosequencing, statistical association of individual TCRs with disease status, and machine learning to predict cytomegalovirus infection status. To study patterns of TCR occurrence, a later analysis re-analyzed previously published TCR beta repertoires from 500 to 850 donors and added high-resolution HLA genotyping. In the later analysis, no new phenotypic data were used to find candidate immune exposures; instead, reliance was placed on TCR beta sequences and their occurrence across donors. To decide whether each TCR beta V gene segment behaved as functional or pseudogenic, an earlier analysis of some 600 of the donors relied on high-throughput TCR beta sequencing. Donor age, sex, ethnicity and CMV serostatus were collected together with the repertoire data. Genome-wide SNP genotypes for about 65% of the 666 donors were used in a later genetic analysis, which treated that subset as a discovery cohort. All discovery cohort repertoires had been generated on a single sequencing platform. HLA typing covered class I and class II loci at four-digit resolution. Typing coverage differed by locus: A, B, C, DRB1 and DQB1 were typed in about 620-640 donors, DQA1 in 522, DPA1 in around 580, and DPB1 in around 490. A few DR-DQ haplotypes were treated as single units for association and clustering because of strong linkage in the cohort. Across 300 to 500 genotyped donors of the cohort, an average of roughly 200,000 unique TCR beta nucleotide sequences per donor were sequenced, and roughly 20% of those sequences were non-productive.

Note on this clone: Its antigen is still unknown. Base qualities are not recorded, but no much larger clone differs from it by a single base.

Library preparation used the immunoSEQ multiplex PCR assay. A mixture of 60 forward primers for TCR Vbeta segments and 13 reverse primers for TCR Jbeta segments was used in the multiplex PCR. The CDR3 region of rearranged TCR beta genes was amplified from genomic DNA with a multiplex PCR assay. On the Illumina HiSeq System, the amplified TCR beta libraries were sequenced as 87-base-pair reads. Per the original workflow: A later analysis tallied tens of millions of unique TCR beta chains across the 650 to 750 repertoires, and about 10 million of those chains were shared by two or more donors. Raw reads were error-corrected and collapsed into unique sequences with a nearest-neighbor algorithm that merged closely related sequences to remove PCR and sequencing errors. To assign V, D and J gene segments, CDR3 sequences were aligned to IMGT reference sequences. For a sequence to be retained, at least a six-nucleotide match to both a V gene segment and a J gene segment was required. Rearrangements were classified as productive when the CDR3 lacked stop codons and remained in frame with V and J, and all other rearrangements were classified as non-productive. Following IMGT convention, CDR3 was defined as the stretch from the second conserved V-encoded cysteine up to the conserved J-encoded phenylalanine. The earlier analysis of 550 to 650 of the donors excluded any sequence lacking an unambiguous match to a single V gene segment. An earlier analysis of 550 to 650 of the donors classified V segments as functional when productive rearrangements were above 56.7% and as segregating when the standard deviation between donors was above 5%. A statistical classification framework was built for diagnosing cytomegalovirus status from the catalog of TCR beta chain sequences. V and J gene assignment, in a later analysis, came from comparing TCR nucleotide sequences with IMGT/GENE-DB human TR gene sequences. Using the TCRdist pipeline, a later analysis assigned CDR3 sequences along with most-parsimonious VDJ recombination scenarios. In a later analysis, each TCR beta chain was defined by its CDR3 amino acid sequence together with its V-gene family, and reads without a unique V-gene family were excluded. To address suspected cross-contamination and a sequencing artifact, a later analysis removed a few hundred highly shared, low-generation-probability nucleotide sequences. A later analysis calculated a clonal expansion index for each public chain from normalized within-repertoire ranks of inferred template counts. Generation probabilities in a later analysis came from a VDJ recombination model fitted to out-of-frame rearrangements, and those results were checked against IGoR. A later analysis scored TCR-TCR, TCR-HLA and TCR-CMV co-occurrence with hypergeometric tests, applying a repertoire-size bias correction to TCR pairs. A later analysis estimated false discovery rates by permuting HLA or CMV assignments 20 times. A later analysis grouped co-occurring TCRs with DBSCAN, adding TCRdist sequence similarity when clustering within HLA-allele-positive subsets. For co-occurrence clustering, repertoires with fewer than 30,000 or more than 120,000 public chains were excluded, along with about five repertoires with anomalous nucleotide sharing. This immuneACCESS table, as held by TCRdb, lists in-frame sequences with V and J called but not all clones. Of the missing ones, under half trace to an unresolved V gene in checked studies; the others have no known cause. D and trimming were read from the DNA, whereas the V and J calls and clone size are those reported in that table. Here the sample has hundreds of thousands of clones; roughly two thirds occur a single time. The ten largest clones capture 2% to 2.5% of the sample.

The cohort consisted of some 730 healthy bone marrow donors. At the time of sampling, every cohort member was nominally healthy, though immune exposures that went unrecorded were likely present. The donor tested CMV seronegative, placing the donor among the 350 or so seronegative members of the cohort. Each donor provided a peripheral blood sample, and peripheral blood mononuclear cells were used for TCR beta sequencing. The Qiagen DNeasy Blood Extraction Kit was used to extract genomic DNA from the blood cell samples. The full study reports these points: According to the authors, the approach could potentially be generalized to other disease states and immunological phenotypes. A group of highly shared sequence variants was considered likely to be a technical artifact of the sequencing pipeline. Immune exposure information for the cohort was limited to CMV serostatus. In a later analysis, HLA-associated TCR beta chains were found to be more clonally expanded and to have lower generation probabilities than equally common non-associated chains. An association between a missense DCLRE1C variant and V-gene and J-gene trimming of TCR beta chains was found in a later genetic analysis and replicated in an independent cohort. Across donors, most TCR sequences were observed very rarely, whereas some public TCRs were present in many individuals. According to a later analysis, parvovirus B19, influenza, CMV and Epstein-Barr virus appeared linked to several top co-occurrence clusters. A further reported finding was that TCR beta sequences accurately predicted the HLA-A and HLA-B alleles for most subjects in the first cohort. Most CMV-associated TCR beta chains appeared to be HLA-restricted in a later analysis, and the HLA associations seemed to be driven largely by CMV exposure. A total of 164 TCR beta chains were listed by the study as associated with cytomegalovirus. A later analysis found that TCR association rates varied across HLA loci, with DRB1 alleles showing the most associated TCRs and HLA-C alleles the fewest. In an earlier analysis of some 640 of the donors, most TCR beta V segments were observed in productive rearrangements about 87% or about 30% of the time, broadly matching IMGT annotations. In both the original and validation cohorts, the classifier was reported to diagnose cytomegalovirus status with high specificity and sensitivity. A later analysis associated 16,951 TCR beta sequences with specific HLA alleles at a false discovery rate of 0.05. According to a later genetic analysis, donors in an Asian-associated ancestry cluster had fewer N-insertions in productive TCRs than the approximately 670-donor mean. Presence/absence analyses assumed roughly uniform sequencing depth across donors, an assumption that may not hold. The cohort was sequenced for TCR beta chains only, and without alpha or paired-chain data the features that could be detected were limited. Because HLA typing was missing for some donors at each locus, association tests included only the typed subset. When HLA alleles, especially DR and DQ, strongly co-occurred, TCR associations were difficult to assign to individual alleles. In vitro tests confirmed that a few of the cytomegalovirus-associated TCR beta chains recognize cytomegalovirus antigens. Linkage disequilibrium might explain the correlated functional status among segregating V segments, but an unknown experimental factor could not be excluded. The earlier analysis of around 600 of the donors excluded 15 to 20 rarely observed V segments, including chromosome 9 orphons, because counts were too low.

The sequenced sample consisted of PBMCs. This clonotype was sampled from a female donor in good health and CMV-seronegative.

The CDR3 region has the sequence CASSQEGTGGDTQYF. The nucleotides are TGCGCCAGCAGCCAAGAAGGGACTGGCGGAGATACGCAGTATTTT. The chain is made from TRBV4-1 and TRBJ2-3, with TRBD2 perhaps the D gene, on 6 matching bases. The CDR3 measures 15 amino acids from cysteine to phenylalanine. Just the 45-base CDR3 DNA is kept, in frame starting at base 1. Trimming removed 0 bases from V and 5 bases from J, leaving 12 bases between the germline ends. The germline V gene specifies MGHRA as CDR1 and YSYEKL as CDR2.